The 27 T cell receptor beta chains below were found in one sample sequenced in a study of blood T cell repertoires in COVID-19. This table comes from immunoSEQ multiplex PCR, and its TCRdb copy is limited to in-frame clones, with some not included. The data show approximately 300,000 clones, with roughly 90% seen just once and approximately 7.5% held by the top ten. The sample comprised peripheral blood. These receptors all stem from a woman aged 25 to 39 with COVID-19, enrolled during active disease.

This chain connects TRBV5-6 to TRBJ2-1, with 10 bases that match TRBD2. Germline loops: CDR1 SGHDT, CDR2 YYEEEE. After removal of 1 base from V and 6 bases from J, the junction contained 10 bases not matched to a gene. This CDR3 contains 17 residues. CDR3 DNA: TGTGCCAGCAGCTTGCTGCTAGCGGGAGAATTGGGCAATGAGCAGTTCTTC. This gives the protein CASSLLLAGELGNEQFF.

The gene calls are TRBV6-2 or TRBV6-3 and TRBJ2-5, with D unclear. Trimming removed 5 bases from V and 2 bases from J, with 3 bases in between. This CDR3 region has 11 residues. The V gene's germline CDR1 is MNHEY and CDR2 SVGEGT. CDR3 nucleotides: TGTGCCAGCAGTCAACAAGAGACCCAGTACTTC. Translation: CASSQQETQYF.

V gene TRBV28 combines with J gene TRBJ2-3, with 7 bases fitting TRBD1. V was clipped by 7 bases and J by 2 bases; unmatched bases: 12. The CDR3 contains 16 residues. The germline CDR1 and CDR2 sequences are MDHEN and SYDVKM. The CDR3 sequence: CASTGDSQRYTDTQYF. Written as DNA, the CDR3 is TGTGCCAGCACCGGGGACAGCCAACGCTACACAGATACGCAGTATTTT.

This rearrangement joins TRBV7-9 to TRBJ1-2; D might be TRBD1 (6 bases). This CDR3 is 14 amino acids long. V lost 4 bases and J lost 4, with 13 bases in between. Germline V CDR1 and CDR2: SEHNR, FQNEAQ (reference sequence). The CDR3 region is CASSSTDRSYGYTF. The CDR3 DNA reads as TGTGCCAGCAGCTCAACCGACAGGTCCTATGGCTACACCTTC.

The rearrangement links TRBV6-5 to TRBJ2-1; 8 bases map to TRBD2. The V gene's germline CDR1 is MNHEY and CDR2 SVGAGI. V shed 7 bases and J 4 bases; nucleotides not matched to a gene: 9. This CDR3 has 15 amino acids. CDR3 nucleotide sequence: TGTGCCAGCACCATAGCGGGATCGCTTTACAATGAGCAGTTCTTC. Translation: CASTIAGSLYNEQFF.

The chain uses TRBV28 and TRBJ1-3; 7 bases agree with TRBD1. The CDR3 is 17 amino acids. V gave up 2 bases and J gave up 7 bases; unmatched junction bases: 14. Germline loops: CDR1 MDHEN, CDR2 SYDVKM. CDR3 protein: CASSLSAPGGWGNTIYF. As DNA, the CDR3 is TGTGCCAGCAGTTTAAGTGCGCCAGGGGGTTGGGGCAACACCATATATTTT.

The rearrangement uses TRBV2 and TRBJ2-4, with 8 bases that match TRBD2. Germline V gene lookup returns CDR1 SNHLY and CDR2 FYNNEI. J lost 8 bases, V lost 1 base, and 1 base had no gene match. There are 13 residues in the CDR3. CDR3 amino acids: CASSEDGGDIQYF. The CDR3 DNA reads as TGTGCCAGCAGTGAAGACGGGGGGGACATTCAGTACTTC.

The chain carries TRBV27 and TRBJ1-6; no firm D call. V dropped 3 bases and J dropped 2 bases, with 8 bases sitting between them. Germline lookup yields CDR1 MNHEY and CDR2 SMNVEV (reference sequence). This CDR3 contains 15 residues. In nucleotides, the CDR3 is TGTGCCAGCAGTTTGAGGATTACCTATAATTCACCCCTCCACTTT. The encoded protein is CASSLRITYNSPLHF.

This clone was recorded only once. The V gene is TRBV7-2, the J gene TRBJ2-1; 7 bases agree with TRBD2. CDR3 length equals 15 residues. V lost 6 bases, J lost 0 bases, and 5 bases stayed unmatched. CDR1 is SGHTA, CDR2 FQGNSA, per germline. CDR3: CASSPSGSSYNEQFF. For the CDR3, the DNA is TGTGCCAGCAGTCCTAGCGGAAGCTCCTACAATGAGCAGTTCTTC.

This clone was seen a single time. The CDR3 spells CASIGSSYNEQFF. Written as DNA, the CDR3 is TGTGCCAGCATCGGGTCCTCCTACAATGAGCAGTTCTTC. The J gene is TRBJ2-1, the V gene TRBV5-5; D not certain. Trimming took off 6 bases at V and 0 bases at J, with 7 bases between the two ends. This CDR3 region has 13 residues. Germline loops: CDR1 SGHKS, CDR2 YYEKEE (reference sequence). Complete variable domain (other parts from reference TRBV5-5 and TRBJ2-1): DAGVTQSPTHLIKTRGQQVTLRCSPISGHKSVSWYQQVLGQGPQFIFQYYEKEERGRGNFPDRFSARQFPNYSSELNVNALLLGDSALYLCASIGSSYNEQFFGPGTRLTVL.

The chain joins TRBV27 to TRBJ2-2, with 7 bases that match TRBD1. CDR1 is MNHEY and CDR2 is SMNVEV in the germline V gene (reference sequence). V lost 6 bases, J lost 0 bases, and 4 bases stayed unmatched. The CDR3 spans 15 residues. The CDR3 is CASSLTGANTGELFF. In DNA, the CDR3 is TGTGCCAGCAGCTTAACAGGGGCGAACACCGGGGAGCTGTTTTTT.

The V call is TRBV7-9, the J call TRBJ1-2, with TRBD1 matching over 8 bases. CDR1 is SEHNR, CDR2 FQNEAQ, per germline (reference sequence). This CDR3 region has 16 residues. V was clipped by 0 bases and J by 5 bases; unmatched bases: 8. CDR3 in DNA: TGTGCCAGCAGCTTAGCCGGGACAGGCCTATGGTATGGCTACACCTTC. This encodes CASSLAGTGLWYGYTF. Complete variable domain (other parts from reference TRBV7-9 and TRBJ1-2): DTGVSQNPRHKITKRGQNVTFRCDPISEHNRLYWYRQTLGQGPEFLTYFQNEAQLEKSRLLSDRFSAERPKGSFSTLEIQRTEQGDSAMYLCASSLAGTGLWYGYTFGSGTRLTVV.

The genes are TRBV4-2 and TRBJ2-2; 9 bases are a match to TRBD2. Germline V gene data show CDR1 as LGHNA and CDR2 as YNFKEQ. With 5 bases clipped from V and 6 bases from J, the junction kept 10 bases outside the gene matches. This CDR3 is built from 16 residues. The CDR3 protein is CASSYLSGSEAGELFF. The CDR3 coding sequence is TGTGCCAGCAGCTACCTTAGCGGGAGCGAGGCCGGGGAGCTGTTTTTT.

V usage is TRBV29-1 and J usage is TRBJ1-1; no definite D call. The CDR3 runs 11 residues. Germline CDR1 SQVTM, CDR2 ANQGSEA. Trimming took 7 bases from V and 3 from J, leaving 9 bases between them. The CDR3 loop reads CSALGHTEAFF. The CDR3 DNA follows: TGCAGCGCCTTGGGCCACACTGAAGCTTTCTTT.

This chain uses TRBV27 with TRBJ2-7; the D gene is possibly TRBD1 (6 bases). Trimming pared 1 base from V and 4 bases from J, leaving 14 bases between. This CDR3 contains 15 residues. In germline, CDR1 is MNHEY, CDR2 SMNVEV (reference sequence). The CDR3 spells CASSLWAGEGYEQYF. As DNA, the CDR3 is TGTGCCAGCAGTTTATGGGCAGGGGAAGGATACGAGCAGTACTTC.

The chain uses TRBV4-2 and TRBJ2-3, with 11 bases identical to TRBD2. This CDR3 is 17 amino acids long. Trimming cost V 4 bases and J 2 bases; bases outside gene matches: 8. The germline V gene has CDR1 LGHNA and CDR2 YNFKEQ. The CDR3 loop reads CASSPRGTSGHTDTQYF. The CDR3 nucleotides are TGTGCCAGCAGCCCGAGAGGGACTAGCGGCCACACAGATACGCAGTATTTT.

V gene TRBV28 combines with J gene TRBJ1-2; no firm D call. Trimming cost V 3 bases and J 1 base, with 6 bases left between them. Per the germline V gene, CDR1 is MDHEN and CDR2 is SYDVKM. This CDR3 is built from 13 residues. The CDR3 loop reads CASSFEDNYGYTF. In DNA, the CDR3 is TGTGCCAGCAGTTTTGAGGATAACTATGGCTACACCTTC.

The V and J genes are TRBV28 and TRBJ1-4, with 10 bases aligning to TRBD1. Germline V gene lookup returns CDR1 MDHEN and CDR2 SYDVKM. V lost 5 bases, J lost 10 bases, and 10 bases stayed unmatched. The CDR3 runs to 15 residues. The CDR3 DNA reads TGTGCCAGCAGTCTCCCGGGACAGGGGTTTTTAAAACTGTTTTTT. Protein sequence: CASSLPGQGFLKLFF.

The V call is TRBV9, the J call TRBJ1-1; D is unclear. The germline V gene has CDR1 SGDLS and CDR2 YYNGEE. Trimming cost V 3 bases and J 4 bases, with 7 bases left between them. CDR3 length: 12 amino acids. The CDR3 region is CASSAGVTEAFF. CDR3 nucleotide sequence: TGTGCCAGCAGCGCTGGAGTCACTGAAGCTTTCTTT.

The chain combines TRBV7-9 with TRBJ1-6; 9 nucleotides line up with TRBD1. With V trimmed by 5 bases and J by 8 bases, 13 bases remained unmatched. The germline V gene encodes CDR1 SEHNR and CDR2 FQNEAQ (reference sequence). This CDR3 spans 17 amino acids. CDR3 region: CASSLTRPGQGDSPLHF. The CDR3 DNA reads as TGTGCCAGCAGCCTCACCAGACCGGGACAGGGTGATTCACCCCTCCACTTT. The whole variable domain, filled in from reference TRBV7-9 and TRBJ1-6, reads DTGVSQNPRHKITKRGQNVTFRCDPISEHNRLYWYRQTLGQGPEFLTYFQNEAQLEKSRLLSDRFSAERPKGSFSTLEIQRTEQGDSAMYLCASSLTRPGQGDSPLHFGNGTRLTVT.

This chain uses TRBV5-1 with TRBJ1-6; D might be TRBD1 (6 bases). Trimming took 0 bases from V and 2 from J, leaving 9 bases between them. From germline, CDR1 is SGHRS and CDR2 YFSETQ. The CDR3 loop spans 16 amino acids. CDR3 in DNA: TGCGCCAGCAGCTTGGCCGGGACACCCTATAATTCACCCCTCCACTTT. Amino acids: CASSLAGTPYNSPLHF. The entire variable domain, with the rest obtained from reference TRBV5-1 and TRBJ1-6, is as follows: KAGVTQTPRYLIKTRGQQVTLSCSPISGHRSVSWYQQTPGQGLQFLFEYFSETQRNKGNFPGRFSGRQFSNSRSEMNVSTLELGDSALYLCASSLAGTPYNSPLHFGNGTRLTVT.

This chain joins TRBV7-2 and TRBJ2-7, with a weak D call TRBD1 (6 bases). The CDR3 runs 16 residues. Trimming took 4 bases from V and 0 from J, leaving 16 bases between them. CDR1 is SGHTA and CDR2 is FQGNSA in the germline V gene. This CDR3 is CASSSISGTLSYEQYF. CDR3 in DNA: TGTGCCAGCAGCTCCATATCCGGGACACTCTCCTACGAGCAGTACTTC.

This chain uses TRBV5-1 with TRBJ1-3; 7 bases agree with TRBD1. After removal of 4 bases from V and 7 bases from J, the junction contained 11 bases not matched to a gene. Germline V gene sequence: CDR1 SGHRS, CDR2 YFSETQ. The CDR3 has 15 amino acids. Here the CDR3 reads CASSARQGIDNTIYF. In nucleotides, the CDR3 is TGCGCCAGCAGCGCCAGACAGGGAATAGATAACACCATATATTTT.

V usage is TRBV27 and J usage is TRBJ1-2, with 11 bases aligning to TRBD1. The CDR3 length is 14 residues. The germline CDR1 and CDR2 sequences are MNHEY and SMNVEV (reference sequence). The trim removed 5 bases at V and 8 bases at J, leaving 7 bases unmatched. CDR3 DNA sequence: TGTGCCAGCAGTGTTCGGACAGGGGGCAAAGGCTACACCTTC. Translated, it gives CASSVRTGGKGYTF.

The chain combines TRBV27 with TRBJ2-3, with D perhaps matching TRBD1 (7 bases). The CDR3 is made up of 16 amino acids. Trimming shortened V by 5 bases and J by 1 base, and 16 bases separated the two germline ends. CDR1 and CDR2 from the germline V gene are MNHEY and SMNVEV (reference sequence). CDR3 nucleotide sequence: TGTGCCAGCAGTCCCAGGGGGGTAGCCCGCACAGATACGCAGTATTTT. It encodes CASSPRGVARTDTQYF.

The CDR3 coding sequence is TGTGCCAGCAGTTCCGGGTGGTACGAGCAGTACTTC. Residues: CASSSGWYEQYF. This chain connects TRBV28 to TRBJ2-7; D gene uncertain. The length of the CDR3 is 12 residues. CDR1 and CDR2 from the germline V gene are MDHEN and SYDVKM. The germline V and J ends were trimmed by 4 bases and 4 bases, with 8 bases remaining between them. Full variable domain (outside the CDR3, taken from reference TRBV28 and TRBJ2-7): DVKVTQSSRYLVKRTGEKVFLECVQDMDHENMFWYRQDPGLGLRLIYFSYDVKMKEKGDIPEGYSVSREKKERFSLILESASTNQTSMYLCASSSGWYEQYFGPGTRLTVT.

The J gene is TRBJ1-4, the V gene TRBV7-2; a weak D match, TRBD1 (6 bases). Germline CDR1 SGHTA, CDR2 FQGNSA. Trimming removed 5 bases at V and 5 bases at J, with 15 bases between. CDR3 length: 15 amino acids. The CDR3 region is CASSPGGAGNEKLFF. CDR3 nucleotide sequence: TGTGCCAGCAGCCCCGGGGGGGCTGGGAATGAAAAACTGTTTTTT.